These 14 T cell receptor beta chains were sequenced from one sample in a study of T cell therapy after organ transplantation. Repertoires were generated with immunoSEQ multiplex PCR, while TCRdb's copy carries only in-frame clones and drops some. The repertoire holds 45,000 to 60,000 clones, with around 93% as singletons. These receptors' antigens are unknown. Sample: CD8+ T cells from blood, taken before autologous CMV-specific T cell therapy. Receptors were obtained from a human patient who had received a solid organ transplant and had CMV disease.

The gene calls are TRBV29-1 and TRBJ2-7; perhaps TRBD2 as D (6 bases). V was shortened by 6 bases and J by 4 bases, with 16 bases between the two germline ends. There are 13 residues in the CDR3. Germline values: CDR1 SQVTM, CDR2 ANQGSEA. The CDR3 region has the DNA TGCAGCGTGAGGGACGGAGGGGTTTACGAGCAGTACTTC. It is translated as CSVRDGGVYEQYF.

This chain links TRBV9 with TRBJ2-7; TRBD1 might be the D (6 bases). The V gene lost 0 bases and the J gene lost 2 bases, with 18 bases spanning the gap. The CDR3 covers 17 residues. From germline, CDR1 is SGDLS and CDR2 YYNGEE. CDR3 nucleotide sequence: TGTGCCAGCAGCGTAGACCCGGGACAAGAGGGGACCTACGAGCAGTACTTC. This codes for CASSVDPGQEGTYEQYF. Based on the CDR3 plus reference TRBV9 and TRBJ2-7, the full variable domain is DSGVTQTPKHLITATGQRVTLRCSPRSGDLSVYWYQQSLDQGLQFLIQYYNGEERAKGNILERFSAQQFPDLHSELNLSSLELGDSALYFCASSVDPGQEGTYEQYFGPGTRLTVT.

This chain joins TRBV11-2 and TRBJ2-7; D unresolved. The CDR3 is 12 amino acids. V was shortened by 5 bases and J by 12 bases, with 17 bases between the two germline ends. Germline CDR1 reads SGHAT; CDR2 reads FQNNGV. DNA for the CDR3: TGTGCCAGCAGCCTCACCTTGATGTCGCGGTACTTC. This gives the protein CASSLTLMSRYF.

This clone has a single count. V is TRBV4-1 and J is TRBJ1-1; D is undetermined. The germline V and J ends were trimmed by 0 bases and 6 bases, with 8 bases remaining between them. Germline loops: CDR1 MGHRA, CDR2 YSYEKL. The CDR3 spans 13 residues. CDR3 coding DNA: TGCGCCAGCAGCCAAGATATGGAGGCTGAAGCTTTCTTT. Protein sequence: CASSQDMEAEAFF.

The J gene is TRBJ2-5, the V gene TRBV27; the D gene is possibly TRBD1 (6 bases). Germline CDR1 and CDR2: MNHEY and SMNVEV (reference sequence). Between the trimmed V and J ends, which lost 5 bases and 1 base, there was a span of 11 bases. This CDR3 has 14 residues. The CDR3 region is CASSLRDTQETQYF. CDR3 sequence (DNA): TGTGCCAGCAGTCTCCGGGACACCCAAGAGACCCAGTACTTC.

The J gene is TRBJ1-1, the V gene TRBV30; D gene unclear. Germline CDR1 GTSNPN, CDR2 SVGIG (reference sequence). The V gene lost 8 bases and the J gene lost 7 bases, with 11 bases spanning the gap. The CDR3 has 10 amino acids. CDR3 loop: CAASTFEAFF. The CDR3 bases are TGTGCCGCCTCCACTTTTGAAGCTTTCTTT.

The chain employs TRBV4-1 and TRBJ1-5; D uncertain. Germline V gene data show CDR1 as MGHRA and CDR2 as YSYEKL. The V end was cut by 0 bases, the J end by 4 bases, with 7 bases between. The CDR3 sequence is 14 residues long. As DNA, the CDR3 is TGCGCCAGCAGCCAAGATGCGGGGAATCAGCCCCAGCATTTT. Protein sequence: CASSQDAGNQPQHF.

The chain carries TRBV10-3 and TRBJ2-2, with a weak D call TRBD1 (6 bases). Germline-derived CDR1 and CDR2 are ENHRY and SYGVKD. The CDR3 covers 15 residues. V was trimmed by 4 bases and J by 3 bases, leaving 12 bases between them. The CDR3 spells CAISAGTSYTGELFF. The CDR3 region has the DNA TGTGCCATCAGTGCCGGGACATCATACACCGGGGAGCTGTTTTTT.

The rearrangement links TRBV15 to TRBJ1-4; 10 positions match TRBD1. The germline gives CDR1 LNHNV, CDR2 YYDKDF (reference sequence). This CDR3 comprises 19 residues. The V segment lost 2 bases and the J segment 7 bases; nucleotides outside the gene matches: 16. The CDR3 nucleotides are TGTGCCACCAGCAGAACCCGGGACAGGGGATCGGGTTTGGTTGAAAAACTGTTTTTT. Its protein product is CATSRTRDRGSGLVEKLFF.

This clone has a handful of counts. This chain uses TRBV2 with TRBJ1-3; D not certain. Trimming shortened V by 2 bases and J by 5 bases, and 4 bases separated the two germline ends. In germline, CDR1 is SNHLY, CDR2 FYNNEI. The CDR3 runs to 12 residues. DNA of the CDR3: TGTGCCAGCAGTGAAAACCGAAACACCATATATTTT. It encodes CASSENRNTIYF. The complete variable domain, with remaining parts taken from reference TRBV2 and TRBJ1-3, reads EPEVTQTPSHQVTQMGQEVILRCVPISNHLYFYWYRQILGQKVEFLVSFYNNEISEKSEIFDDQFSVERPDGSNFTLKIRSTKLEDSAMYFCASSENRNTIYFGEGSWLTVV.

The chain employs TRBV6-1 and TRBJ1-2; 8 nucleotides align to TRBD1. The trim removed 1 base at V and 4 bases at J, leaving 11 bases unmatched. Germline V gene data show CDR1 as MNHNS and CDR2 as SASEGT. The CDR3 contains 17 residues. CDR3 amino acids: CASSEVGMDRELYGYTF. The CDR3 nucleotides read TGTGCCAGCAGTGAAGTAGGTATGGACAGGGAGCTCTATGGCTACACCTTC.

The chain has TRBV11-2 and TRBJ1-5; D is possibly TRBD1 (5 bases). V lost 0 bases and J 4 bases, leaving 16 bases between the germline ends. In germline, CDR1 is SGHAT, CDR2 FQNNGV. This CDR3 has 17 amino acids. This CDR3 is CASSLDLLGGENQPQHF. CDR3 DNA: TGTGCCAGCAGCTTAGATCTTCTGGGGGGGGAGAATCAGCCCCAGCATTTT.

The chain links TRBV7-9 to TRBJ1-2; TRBD1 is a possible D gene (5 bases). V dropped 3 bases and J dropped 3 bases, with 8 bases sitting between them. This CDR3 spans 13 amino acids. Germline V gene lookup returns CDR1 SEHNR and CDR2 FQNEAQ (reference sequence). Here the CDR3 reads CASSLGVDYGYTF. CDR3 nucleotides: TGTGCCAGCAGCTTGGGGGTGGACTATGGCTACACCTTC.

The chain combines TRBV13 with TRBJ2-1; 8 bases align to TRBD2. V shed 4 bases, J shed 8 bases, and the junction held 7 bases outside the gene matches. This CDR3 has 14 amino acids. CDR1 and CDR2 from the germline V gene are PRHDT and FYEKMQ (reference sequence). The CDR3 reads CASSSRGGLDEQFF. In nucleotides, the CDR3 is TGTGCCAGCAGCTCCCGGGGGGGCTTAGATGAGCAGTTCTTC.